This T cell receptor beta chain was obtained from a study of shared clonotypes between healthy human individuals. Whole-study findings and limits: Limitation of the genetic and exposure-history diversity represented came from the few donors.

Concerning this clone: As yet, its antigen is unknown.

The data were produced by immunoSEQ multiplex PCR, yet TCRdb's version contains in-frame clones alone and is incomplete. The sample records a few million clones, 90% to 95% being singletons. The germline V and J ends were trimmed by 4 bases and 0 bases, with 5 bases remaining between them. The V gene's germline CDR1 is SGHKS and CDR2 YYEKEE (reference sequence). This CDR3 spans 14 amino acids. The chain joins TRBV5-5 to TRBJ2-6, with D perhaps matching TRBD2 (5 bases). Sequences were obtained from naive CD4+ T cells from PBMCs. Subset defined: CD45RA+ positively selected. This receptor was identified in a man aged 18 to 35 in good health. Some clones in this sample may be carry-over from other donors' samples. CDR3 sequence reads: CASSGGSGANVLTF. Here the CDR3 DNA reads TGTGCCAGCAGCGGAGGCTCTGGGGCCAACGTCCTGACTTTC.